These 28 T cell receptor beta chains were all obtained from the same sample, sequenced in a study of T cell responses to AZD1222 COVID-19 vaccine. TCRdb's table, derived via immunoSEQ multiplex PCR, lists solely in-frame clones and lacks some. The data hold about 92,000 clones, with 80% to 90% observed a single time. This specimen was peripheral blood, taken on day 0 of AZD1222 vaccination. The receptors stem from an adult in good health.

The rearrangement links TRBV3-1 (or the pseudogene TRBV3-2) to TRBJ1-1; possible D gene TRBD1, 5 bases. The CDR3 has 14 amino acids. Trimming stripped 5 bases from V and 2 bases from J, with 12 bases between. CDR1 is LGHDT, CDR2 YNNKEL, per germline (reference sequence). CDR3 nucleotides: TGTGCCAGCAGCATACGACAGAAAAACACTGAAGCTTTCTTT. The encoded protein is CASSIRQKNTEAFF.

The chain couples TRBV7-6 to TRBJ2-3; D gene ambiguous. This CDR3 has 13 residues. The germline CDR1 and CDR2 sequences are SGHVS and FNYEAQ. Trimming removed 0 bases at V and 4 bases at J, with 5 bases between. CDR3 protein: CASSLAPPDTQYF. The CDR3 DNA follows: TGTGCCAGCAGCTTAGCCCCCCCAGATACGCAGTATTTT.

The chain joins TRBV2 to TRBJ1-1; 9 nucleotides align to TRBD1. Germline CDR1 SNHLY, CDR2 FYNNEI. CDR3 length: 14 amino acids. With V trimmed by 7 bases and J by 4 bases, 7 bases remained unmatched. CDR3 nucleotides: TGTGCCAGCACCCTCGAGGACAGGGGCACTGAAGCTTTCTTT. Translation gives CASTLEDRGTEAFF.

The chain recombines TRBV10-3 with TRBJ1-3; 11 bases are a match to TRBD1. V lost 8 bases, J lost 2 bases, and 14 bases stayed unmatched. Per the germline V gene, CDR1 is ENHRY and CDR2 is SYGVKD. This CDR3 comprises 18 residues. CDR3 in DNA: TGTGCCATCTCCCTGGTGGTGGACAGGGGGCTCACTGGAAACACCATATATTTT. It is translated as CAISLVVDRGLTGNTIYF.

The J gene is TRBJ2-1, the V gene TRBV6-2 or TRBV6-3, with D perhaps assigned TRBD1 or TRBD2 (6 bases each). The CDR3 is 15 amino acids. V lost 6 bases to trimming and J lost 5 bases, with 17 bases between them. Germline CDR1 MNHEY, CDR2 SVGEGT. CDR3 protein: CASSARRDTNNEQFF. CDR3 nucleotide sequence: TGTGCCAGCAGCGCACGGCGGGACACAAACAATGAGCAGTTCTTC.

Comments on this clone: Other DNA sequences of this sample code for an identical CDR3. The chain links TRBV19 to TRBJ2-7; D remains ambiguous. The CDR3 is 12 amino acids. V dropped 2 bases and J dropped 4 bases, with 6 bases sitting between them. The V gene's germline CDR1 is LNHDA and CDR2 SQIVND (reference sequence). CDR3 loop: CASSIQGYEQYF. The CDR3 region has the DNA TGTGCCAGTAGTATACAAGGGTACGAGCAGTACTTC.

The chain links TRBV4-3 to TRBJ2-1; 10 bases align to TRBD2. Germline V gene lookup returns CDR1 LGHNA and CDR2 YSLEER. The CDR3 contains 16 residues. The ends lost 0 bases at V and 9 bases at J; junction bases unmatched: 8. CDR3 protein: CASSQDQRGGSSEQFF. The CDR3 DNA sequence: TGCGCCAGCAGCCAAGACCAGCGGGGGGGCTCTTCTGAGCAGTTCTTC.

The chain couples TRBV28 to TRBJ1-5, with D possibly TRBD1 on 6 matching bases. With 6 bases removed from V and 2 bases from J, the gap between germline ends came to 8 bases. The CDR3 totals 13 residues. Per the germline V gene, CDR1 is MDHEN and CDR2 is SYDVKM. For the CDR3, the DNA is TGTGCCAGCAGGTGGACAGGCAATCAGCCCCAGCATTTT. Amino acids: CASRWTGNQPQHF. The complete variable domain, with remaining parts taken from reference TRBV28 and TRBJ1-5, reads DVKVTQSSRYLVKRTGEKVFLECVQDMDHENMFWYRQDPGLGLRLIYFSYDVKMKEKGDIPEGYSVSREKKERFSLILESASTNQTSMYLCASRWTGNQPQHFGDGTRLSIL.

This clone was observed a single time. The rearrangement links TRBV15 to TRBJ1-6; D not certain. Germline values: CDR1 LNHNV, CDR2 YYDKDF (reference sequence). This CDR3 comprises 13 residues. Trimming cost V 0 bases and J 10 bases, with 7 bases left between them. The chain's CDR3 is CATSRDRWSPLHF. CDR3 coding DNA: TGTGCCACCAGCAGAGATAGGTGGTCACCCCTCCACTTT.

The V gene is TRBV14, the J gene TRBJ2-3, with TRBD2 matching over 8 bases. The CDR3 consists of 15 residues. Losses at the gene ends were 4 bases for V and 3 bases for J; bases not matched to a gene: 6. From germline, CDR1 is SGHDN and CDR2 FVKESK. This CDR3 reads CASSPTSAWTDTQYF. As DNA, the CDR3 is TGTGCCAGCAGCCCGACTAGCGCCTGGACAGATACGCAGTATTTT. The full variable domain, its missing parts supplied by reference TRBV14 and TRBJ2-3, is EAGVTQFPSHSVIEKGQTVTLRCDPISGHDNLYWYRRVMGKEIKFLLHFVKESKQDESGMPNNRFLAERTGGTYSTLKVQPAELEDSGVYFCASSPTSAWTDTQYFGPGTRLTVL.

V gene TRBV19 combines with J gene TRBJ2-1, with TRBD1 matching over 7 bases. With 9 bases clipped from V and 5 bases from J, the junction kept 13 bases outside the gene matches. This CDR3 region has 15 residues. Germline V CDR1 and CDR2: LNHDA, SQIVND (reference sequence). The CDR3 is CASWAGTARNNEQFF. The DNA for the CDR3 is TGTGCCAGCTGGGCCGGGACAGCAAGAAACAATGAGCAGTTCTTC.

CDR3 nucleotides: TGTGCCAGCAGCCAGACGGTTTACGAGCAGTACTTC. Translated: CASSQTVYEQYF. V is TRBV7-8 and J is TRBJ2-7; D is uncertain. V was trimmed by 5 bases and J by 4 bases, leaving 9 bases between them. The CDR3 spans 12 residues. Germline CDR1 and CDR2: SGHVS and FQNEAQ.

The chain is built from TRBV19 and TRBJ1-2, with D possibly TRBD1 on 6 matching bases. The CDR3 spans 14 residues. Germline assignment: CDR1 LNHDA and CDR2 SQIVND (reference sequence). V lost 4 bases to trimming and J lost 4 bases, with 13 bases between them. The CDR3 is CASSTLTDSYGYTF. The DNA for the CDR3 is TGTGCCAGTAGTACCCTTACGGACAGCTATGGCTACACCTTC.

The chain has TRBV5-1 and TRBJ1-1, with D unresolved. Trimming left V 0 bases short and J 1 base short, with 16 bases between. CDR1 is SGHRS, CDR2 YFSETQ, per germline. The CDR3 has 17 amino acids. CDR3 amino acids: CASSLELSLGGNTEAFF. CDR3 DNA: TGCGCCAGCAGCTTGGAACTGTCCCTAGGTGGGAACACTGAAGCTTTCTTT.

This chain joins TRBV5-6 and TRBJ1-2, with unresolved D. V gave up 0 bases and J gave up 1 base, with 4 bases separating them. Germline lookup yields CDR1 SGHDT and CDR2 YYEEEE. There are 13 residues in the CDR3. The CDR3 sequence: CASSLGSNYGYTF. Here the CDR3 DNA reads TGTGCCAGCAGCTTGGGCAGTAACTATGGCTACACCTTC.

The J gene is TRBJ1-1, the V gene TRBV14; TRBD1 is a possible D gene (6 bases). V was clipped by 4 bases and J by 3 bases, with 18 bases between them. Per the germline V gene, CDR1 is SGHDN and CDR2 is FVKESK. The CDR3 spans 16 residues. The CDR3 sequence: CASSPRRRRGDTEAFF. The CDR3 nucleotides read TGTGCCAGCAGCCCCCGAAGGAGGAGGGGGGACACTGAAGCTTTCTTT.

The chain combines TRBV19 with TRBJ1-1, with 8 bases identical to TRBD1. V lost 7 bases, J lost 5 bases, and 15 bases stayed unmatched. CDR1 is LNHDA and CDR2 is SQIVND in the germline V gene (reference sequence). The CDR3 loop spans 16 amino acids. The CDR3 is CASIGLSGGLATEAFF. The CDR3 nucleotides read TGTGCCAGTATAGGTTTATCAGGGGGCTTGGCGACTGAAGCTTTCTTT.

The J gene is TRBJ2-5, the V gene TRBV2; D is possibly TRBD1 (8 bases). Germline V gives CDR1 SNHLY, CDR2 FYNNEI. The CDR3 totals 14 residues. V lost 6 bases and J lost 5, with 16 bases in between. The DNA of the CDR3 is TGTGCCAGCAGCGCTGACAGGGGAGGGGAGACCCAGTACTTC. Amino acid sequence: CASSADRGGETQYF.

The rearrangement links TRBV2 to TRBJ1-5, with 7 bases that match TRBD1. The CDR3 runs to 17 residues. From germline, CDR1 is SNHLY and CDR2 FYNNEI. After removal of 4 bases from V and 0 bases from J, the junction contained 9 bases not matched to a gene. The CDR3 DNA sequence: TGTGCCAGCAGTGTTCGCAGGGGGTCAAATAGCAATCAGCCCCAGCATTTT. Translated, it gives CASSVRRGSNSNQPQHF.

The rearrangement uses TRBV18 and TRBJ2-1; D is unclear. Germline CDR1 reads KGHSH; CDR2 reads LQKENI. CDR3 length equals 12 residues. V dropped 3 bases and J dropped 9 bases, with 9 bases sitting between them. The CDR3 region is CASSPDPGEQFF. The CDR3 DNA is TGTGCCAGCTCACCTGATCCGGGTGAGCAGTTCTTC. Filled out from reference TRBV18 and TRBJ2-1, the complete variable domain reads NAGVMQNPRHLVRRRGQEARLRCSPMKGHSHVYWYRQLPEEGLKFMVYLQKENIIDESGMPKERFSAEFPKEGPSILRIQQVVRGDSAAYFCASSPDPGEQFFGPGTRLTVL.

This clone was counted a single time. The chain joins TRBV5-5 to TRBJ2-6; D is perhaps TRBD1 (5 bases). CDR3 length: 19 amino acids. Germline V gene sequence: CDR1 SGHKS, CDR2 YYEKEE (reference sequence). Trimming removed 2 bases at V and 0 bases at J, with 18 bases between. CDR3 sequence: CASSLVLGQADSGANVLTF. CDR3 in DNA: TGTGCCAGCAGCTTAGTATTGGGGCAGGCAGACTCTGGGGCCAACGTCCTGACTTTC.

The chain carries TRBV7-2 and TRBJ1-1, with D perhaps matching TRBD1 (6 bases). CDR1 SGHTA and CDR2 FQGNSA come from the germline V gene. CDR3 length: 16 amino acids. V lost 5 bases, J lost 1 base, and 17 bases lay in between. The chain's CDR3 is CASSNSITGWNTEAFF. CDR3 DNA sequence: TGTGCCAGCAGCAATTCTATCACAGGGTGGAACACTGAAGCTTTCTTT.

The chain has TRBV5-6 and TRBJ1-2; D is uncertain. CDR1 and CDR2 from the germline V gene are SGHDT and YYEEEE. Trimming left V 0 bases short and J 1 base short, with 7 bases between. CDR3 length: 14 amino acids. The CDR3 DNA reads TGTGCCAGCAGCTTGGTCGGGGATAACTATGGCTACACCTTC. As protein: CASSLVGDNYGYTF. The full variable domain, in which reference TRBV5-6 and TRBJ1-2 provide the parts outside the CDR3, is DAGVTQSPTHLIKTRGQQVTLRCSPKSGHDTVSWYQQALGQGPQFIFQYYEEEERQRGNFPDRFSGHQFPNYSSELNVNALLLGDSALYLCASSLVGDNYGYTFGSGTRLTVV.

This clone has a single count. This chain joins TRBV7-9 and TRBJ1-1; 8 bases line up with TRBD1. V lost 5 bases, J lost 1 base, and 9 bases stayed unmatched. This CDR3 contains 16 residues. The germline V gene has CDR1 SEHNR and CDR2 FQNEAQ (reference sequence). The CDR3 DNA sequence: TGTGCCAGCAGCCCGGCGGCAGGGGGCGAGAACACTGAAGCTTTCTTT. Protein sequence: CASSPAAGGENTEAFF.

The CDR3 DNA follows: TGTGCCAGCAGAGACCGGGACACAAATTCACCCCTCCACTTT. This encodes CASRDRDTNSPLHF. The chain joins TRBV11-2 to TRBJ1-6, with a tentative D call TRBD1 (6 bases). Between the trimmed V and J ends, which lost 6 bases and 7 bases, there was a span of 13 bases. Looked up from germline, CDR1 is SGHAT and CDR2 is FQNNGV. The CDR3 is made up of 14 amino acids.

The chain carries TRBV5-1 and TRBJ1-6, with 10 nucleotides matching TRBD1. V was pared by 0 bases and J by 6 bases, with 3 bases of the junction left unmatched. Germline V gives CDR1 SGHRS, CDR2 YFSETQ. This CDR3 region has 16 residues. Here the CDR3 reads CASSLGQGASNSPLHF. The CDR3 coding sequence is TGCGCCAGCAGCTTGGGACAGGGGGCGAGTAATTCACCCCTCCACTTT.

This chain joins TRBV6-5 and TRBJ1-3; D gene uncertain. This CDR3 contains 11 residues. CDR1 and CDR2 (germline): MNHEY, SVGAGI. Trimming cost V 9 bases and J 4 bases, with 7 bases left between them. The CDR3 coding sequence is TGTGCCAGTCGAACCGGAAACACCATATATTTT. Translation: CASRTGNTIYF.

The V call is TRBV5-1, the J call TRBJ2-7; TRBD1 might be the D (7 bases). This CDR3 has 16 residues. V was clipped by 4 bases and J by 7 bases, with 24 bases between them. CDR1 and CDR2 (germline): SGHRS, YFSETQ. CDR3 in amino acids: CASSPRQGLSYEEQYF. In DNA form, the CDR3 reads TGCGCCAGCAGCCCGCGACAGGGACTCTCCTACGAGGAGCAGTACTTC.